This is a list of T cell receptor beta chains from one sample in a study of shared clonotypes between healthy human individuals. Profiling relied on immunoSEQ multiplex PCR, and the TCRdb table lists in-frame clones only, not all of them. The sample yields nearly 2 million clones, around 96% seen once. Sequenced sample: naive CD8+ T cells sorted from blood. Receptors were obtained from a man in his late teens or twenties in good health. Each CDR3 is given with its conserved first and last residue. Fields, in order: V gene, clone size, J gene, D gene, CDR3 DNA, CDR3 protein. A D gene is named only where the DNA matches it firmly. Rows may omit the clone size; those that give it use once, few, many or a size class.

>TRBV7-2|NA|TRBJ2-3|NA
TGTGCCAGCAGCTTAAATCCGGGAATCACAGATACGCAGTATTTT
CASSLNPGITDTQYF
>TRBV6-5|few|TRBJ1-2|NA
TGTGCCAGCACCCCGATGGGTCAGGGAGGCTACACCTTC
CASTPMGQGGYTF
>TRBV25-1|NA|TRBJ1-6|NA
TGTGCCAGCAGTGAGACCGACGCGATACCCCTCCACTTT
CASSETDAIPLHF
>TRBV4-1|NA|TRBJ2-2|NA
TGCGCCAGCAGCCCGGTTATAGGGGACGGGGAGCTGTTTTTT
CASSPVIGDGELFF
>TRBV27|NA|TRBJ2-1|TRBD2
TGTGCCAGCAGTTTCAGTAGCGGGGAGAATGAGCAGTTCTTC
CASSFSSGENEQFF
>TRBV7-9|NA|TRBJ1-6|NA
TGTGCCAGCAGCCTGGGGGGTTCACCCCTCCACTTT
CASSLGGSPLHF
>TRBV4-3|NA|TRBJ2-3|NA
TGCGCCAGCAGCCAAGTCCTGGGCACAGATACGCAGTATTTT
CASSQVLGTDTQYF
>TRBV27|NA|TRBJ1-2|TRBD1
TGTGCCAGCAGTTTAAGGGGTAGGGACAGCGTACAAGTTTATGGCTACACCTTC
CASSLRGRDSVQVYGYTF
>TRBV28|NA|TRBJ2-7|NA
TGTGCCAGCAGTTTAGGCCCACCAAGCTCCTACGAGCAGTACTTC
CASSLGPPSSYEQYF
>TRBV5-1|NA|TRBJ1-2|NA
TGCGCCAGCAGCTTGGCCAGACCTCAACGGGGCTATGGCTACACCTTC
CASSLARPQRGYGYTF
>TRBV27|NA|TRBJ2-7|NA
TGTGCCAGCAGTTTATCGAGGGACAACCCCTACGAGCAGTACTTC
CASSLSRDNPYEQYF
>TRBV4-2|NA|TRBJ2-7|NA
TGTGCCAGCAGCCAAGAAGGCGGGGCCTACTACGAGCAGTACTTC
CASSQEGGAYYEQYF
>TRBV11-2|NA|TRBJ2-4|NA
TGTGCCAGCAGCCCCCCAGTCCCCGGAGCCAAAAACATTCAGTACTTC
CASSPPVPGAKNIQYF
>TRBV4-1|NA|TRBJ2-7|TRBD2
TGCGCCAGCAGCCAGTGGGGACTAGCGGGAGGGTACGAGCAGTACTTC
CASSQWGLAGGYEQYF
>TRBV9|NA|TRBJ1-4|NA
TGTGCCAGCAGCGCCCAACCGGGGGAAAAACTGTTTTTT
CASSAQPGEKLFF
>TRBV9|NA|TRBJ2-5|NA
TGTGCCAGCAGCGTAGGGGACTCCGAGATCGGGACCCAGTACTTC
CASSVGDSEIGTQYF
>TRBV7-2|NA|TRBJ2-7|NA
TGTGCCAGCAGCCCGGGGGACAGCTCCTACGAGCAGTACTTC
CASSPGDSSYEQYF
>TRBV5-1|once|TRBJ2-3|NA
TGCGCCAGCAGCTTGTTTGGCACGGAGAGCACAGATACGCAGTATTTT
CASSLFGTESTDTQYF
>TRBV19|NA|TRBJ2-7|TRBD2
TGTGCCAGTAGTCAAGCAGGACTAGCGGGGGGTTTCTACGAGCAGTACTTC
CASSQAGLAGGFYEQYF
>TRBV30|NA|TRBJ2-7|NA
TGTGCCTGGAGTGTACTCAGGGCTTCCTACGAGCAGTACTTC
CAWSVLRASYEQYF
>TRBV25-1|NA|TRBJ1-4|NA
TGTGCCAGCAGTGAGGTCAGGGTGACCCCAACTAATGAAAAACTGTTTTTT
CASSEVRVTPTNEKLFF
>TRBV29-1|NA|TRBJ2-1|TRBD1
TGCAGCGTTGAGACAGGTACTTACAGGGGCTACAATGAGCAGTTCTTC
CSVETGTYRGYNEQFF
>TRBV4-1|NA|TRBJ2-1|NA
TGCGCCAGCAGCCATTACTTGAGTGGTAGCTCCTACAATGAGCAGTTCTTC
CASSHYLSGSSYNEQFF
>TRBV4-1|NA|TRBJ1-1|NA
TGCGCCAGCAGCCTGGGGTGGGCAGGGAGGGAGACTGAAGCTTTCTTT
CASSLGWAGRETEAFF
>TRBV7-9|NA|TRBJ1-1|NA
TGTGCCAGCAGCCCCACTTCACTGAACACTGAAGCTTTCTTT
CASSPTSLNTEAFF
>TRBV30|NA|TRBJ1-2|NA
TGTGCCTGGAGCATTATCGGCACCGATGGCTACACCTTC
CAWSIIGTDGYTF
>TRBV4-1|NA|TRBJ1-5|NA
TGCGCCAGCAGCCAAGTTGGGGGGATTAGCAATCAGCCCCAGCATTTT
CASSQVGGISNQPQHF
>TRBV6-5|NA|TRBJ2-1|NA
TGTGCCAGCAGTTACCTGAGGGAAACCAATGAGCAGTTCTTC
CASSYLRETNEQFF
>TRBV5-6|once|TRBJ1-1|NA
TGTGCCAGCAGCTTGGGAGCCACAGCTTTCTTT
CASSLGATAFF
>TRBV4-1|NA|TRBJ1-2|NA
TGCGCCAGCAGCCAAACGAGGACAGTCCTCGACGGGGGCTACACCTTC
CASSQTRTVLDGGYTF
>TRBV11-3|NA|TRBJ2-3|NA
TGTGGGGGGAACCTTACAGATACGCAGTATTTT
CGGNLTDTQYF
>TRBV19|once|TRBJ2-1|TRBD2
TGTGCCACGGGAGCGGGAGGGCTTAGTGAGCAGTTCTTC
CATGAGGLSEQFF
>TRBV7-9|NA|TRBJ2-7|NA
TGTGCCAGCAGCTTAGTGGGCAGCTCCTACGAGCAGTACTTC
CASSLVGSSYEQYF
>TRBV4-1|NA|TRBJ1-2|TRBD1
TGCGCCAGCAGCCAGGGGACAGGGGGCGCCTATGGCTACACCTTC
CASSQGTGGAYGYTF
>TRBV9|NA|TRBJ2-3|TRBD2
TGTGCCAGCAGCACTAGCGGGAAGTCAGATACGCAGTATTTT
CASSTSGKSDTQYF
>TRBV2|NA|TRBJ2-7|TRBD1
TGTGCCAGCAGTGGGAACAGGGGCAGCGAGCAGTACTTC
CASSGNRGSEQYF